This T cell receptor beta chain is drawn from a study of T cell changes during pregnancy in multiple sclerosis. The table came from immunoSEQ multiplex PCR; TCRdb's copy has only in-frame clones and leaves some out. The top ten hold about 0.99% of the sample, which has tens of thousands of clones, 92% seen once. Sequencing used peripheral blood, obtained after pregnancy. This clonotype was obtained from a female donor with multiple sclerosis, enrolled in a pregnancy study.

The DNA for the CDR3 is TGTGCCAGCAGTGGCCGTGGACATATGAATGAAAAACTGTTTTTT. It translates to CASSGRGHMNEKLFF. The rearrangement joins TRBV2 to TRBJ1-4; TRBD1 is a possible D gene (5 bases). The CDR3 sequence is 15 residues long. V lost 4 bases and J lost 5, with 14 bases in between. Germline CDR1 SNHLY, CDR2 FYNNEI.